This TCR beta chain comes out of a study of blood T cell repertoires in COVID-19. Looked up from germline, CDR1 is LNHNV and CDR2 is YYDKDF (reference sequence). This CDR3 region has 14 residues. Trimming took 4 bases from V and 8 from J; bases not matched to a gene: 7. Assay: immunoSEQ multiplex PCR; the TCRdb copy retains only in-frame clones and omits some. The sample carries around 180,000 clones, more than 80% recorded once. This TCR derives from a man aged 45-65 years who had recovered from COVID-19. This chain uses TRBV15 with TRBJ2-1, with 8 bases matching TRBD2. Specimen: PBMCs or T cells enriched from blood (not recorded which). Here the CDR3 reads CATSKRGGGDEQFF. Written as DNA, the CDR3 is TGTGCCACCAGCAAACGGGGGGGAGGGGATGAGCAGTTCTTC.